This paragraph reports one T cell receptor beta chain. Per the authors' pipeline: Nucleated cell number was recorded as an estimate derived from reference gene primer amplification. This table comes from immunoSEQ multiplex PCR, and its TCRdb copy is limited to in-frame clones, with some not included. V and J calls and clone size come straight from that table; D and trimming were deduced from the DNA. The sample includes 300,000 to 350,000 clones, roughly 88% of them seen just once. The record originates from a study of blood T cell repertoires in COVID-19. Study as a whole: Spain, Italy and the United States supplied samples that represented acute and convalescent COVID-19. The analysed material was cDNA or gDNA that came from T cells, B-cell-depleted T cells, or PBMCs.

V was shortened by 4 bases and J by 4 bases, with 16 bases between the two germline ends. Germline-derived CDR1 and CDR2 are LNHDA and SQIVND (reference sequence). The CDR3 length is 15 residues. The sequence was obtained from a woman aged 25-40 years with COVID-19, enrolled during active disease. The sequenced material came from peripheral blood. V is TRBV19 and J is TRBJ1-2; tentative D call: TRBD1 (6 bases). The CDR3, as DNA: TGTGCCAGTAGTACGCCGGGACAAACGGGCTATGGCTACACCTTC. Protein sequence: CASSTPGQTGYGYTF. Full variable domain (missing parts from reference TRBV19 and TRBJ1-2): DGGITQSPKYLFRKEGQNVTLSCEQNLNHDAMYWYRQDPGQGLRLIYYSQIVNDFQKGDIAEGYSVSREKKESFPLTVTSAQKNPTAFYLCASSTPGQTGYGYTFGSGTRLTVV.